The 4 T cell receptor beta chains presented below share a single source sample, sequenced in a study of OX40 agonist ivuxolimab in advanced cancers. Data came from immunoSEQ multiplex PCR; TCRdb stores just in-frame clones and leaves some out. This sample has 20,000 to 25,000 clones; around four fifths occur once, and the top ten carry 45% to 55%. The source material was CD4+ or CD8+ T cells sorted from blood, sampled in a trial of the OX40 agonist ivuxolimab. These receptors were taken from an adult with an advanced solid tumor such as melanoma, head and neck, liver or kidney cancer.

This clone was seen just once. The chain joins TRBV29-1 to TRBJ2-2, with no clear D. Germline assignment: CDR1 SQVTM and CDR2 ANQGSEA. V was shortened by 8 bases and J by 3 bases, with 10 bases between the two germline ends. CDR3 size: 12 residues. The CDR3 DNA sequence: TGCAGCACTGAGAAGGACACCGGGGAGCTGTTTTTT. Encoded protein: CSTEKDTGELFF.

The genes are TRBV27 and TRBJ1-2; the match to TRBD1 covers 7 bases. V gave up 6 bases and J gave up 8 bases; unmatched junction bases: 12. CDR3 length: 14 amino acids. The germline V gene encodes CDR1 MNHEY and CDR2 SMNVEV (reference sequence). DNA for the CDR3: TGTGCCAGCAGATCGCCAGGGGGGGCGCGGGGCTACACCTTC. This codes for CASRSPGGARGYTF.

This clone was seen just once. The chain joins TRBV29-1 to TRBJ2-1, with no clear D. The CDR3 covers 15 residues. Germline CDR1 and CDR2: SQVTM and ANQGSEA. V lost 3 bases to trimming and J lost 6 bases, with 18 bases between them. The CDR3 protein is CSVDGLSPGVNEQFF. In DNA, the CDR3 is TGCAGCGTTGACGGCCTGTCCCCAGGCGTCAATGAGCAGTTCTTC.

This sequence joins TRBV6-4 and TRBJ2-4; perhaps TRBD1 as D (6 bases). The CDR3 contains 14 residues. Germline-derived CDR1 and CDR2 are MRHNA and SNTAGT. V gave up 0 bases and J gave up 7 bases, with 10 bases separating them. CDR3 DNA: TGTGCCAGCAGTGACTCGAGGCAGGGGAACATTCAGTACTTC. Amino acids: CASSDSRQGNIQYF.